This TCR beta chain stems from a study of shared clonotypes between healthy human individuals. Notes on this clone: Its antigen is as yet unknown.

General study results and limits: Estimated richness was generally greater in naive than memory subsets.

Positively selected for CCR7, the CD45RO-negative cells used as naive CD8 cells excluded terminally differentiated effector memory CD45RA+ cells. Using immunoSEQ multiplex PCR, the repertoire was profiled, and TCRdb retains in-frame clones only, with some absent. The data hold 550,000 to 750,000 clones, with around 92% observed a single time. This clonotype originated in a man aged 25 to 40 in good health. The sample consisted of naive CD8+ T cells sorted from blood.

The DNA for the CDR3 is TGTGCCAGCAGTTACGCACTAGCGGGAAGCTACGAGCAGTACTTC. Its protein product is CASSYALAGSYEQYF. The chain employs TRBV6-5 and TRBJ2-7; TRBD2 aligns across 10 bases. CDR1 MNHEY and CDR2 SVGAGI come from the germline V gene. CDR3 length: 15 residues. Trimming cost V 2 bases and J 3 bases; bases outside gene matches: 4.